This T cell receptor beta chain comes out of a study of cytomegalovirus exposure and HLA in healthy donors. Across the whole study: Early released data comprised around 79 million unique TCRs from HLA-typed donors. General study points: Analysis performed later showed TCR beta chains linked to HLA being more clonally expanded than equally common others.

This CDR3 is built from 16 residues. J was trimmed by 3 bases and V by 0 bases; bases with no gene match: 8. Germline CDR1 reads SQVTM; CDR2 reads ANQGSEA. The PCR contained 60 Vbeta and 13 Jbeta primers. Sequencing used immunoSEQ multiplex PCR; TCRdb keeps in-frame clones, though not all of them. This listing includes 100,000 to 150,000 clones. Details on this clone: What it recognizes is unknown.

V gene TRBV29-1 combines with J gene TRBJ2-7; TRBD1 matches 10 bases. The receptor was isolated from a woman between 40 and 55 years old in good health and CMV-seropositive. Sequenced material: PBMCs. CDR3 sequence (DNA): TGCAGCGTTGAAGATTTAACCGGGACAGGGGTCTACGAGCAGTACTTC. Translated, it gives CSVEDLTGTGVYEQYF.